The rows below give T cell receptor beta chains drawn from one sample of a study of shared clonotypes between healthy human individuals. Using immunoSEQ multiplex PCR, the repertoire was profiled, and TCRdb retains in-frame clones only, with some absent. This sample yields fewer than 650,000 clones, of which around 80% are seen a single time; approximately 13% belongs to the top ten. Sequencing was done on a sample of PBMCs. These receptors were collected from a woman in her thirties or forties in good health. Some clones in this sample may be carry-over from other donors' samples. CDR3s include the opening cysteine and the closing phenylalanine or tryptophan. D genes are given only for firm matches. Only part of the rows carry a size: once, few, many, or a class if the clone is expanded.

abundance	d_gene	v_gene	j_gene	CDR3aa	CDR3nt
once	TRBD1	TRBV6-1	TRBJ1-5	CATSGQGLNQPQHF	TGTGCCACCAGCGGACAGGGACTCAATCAGCCCCAGCATTTT
many	TRBD1	TRBV7-3	TRBJ2-7	CASSRDRAYEQYF	TGTGCCAGCAGCAGGGACAGAGCCTACGAGCAGTACTTC
.	.	TRBV11-2	TRBJ2-2	CASSPDLRGSLTGELFF	TGTGCCAGCAGCCCCGACCTTCGAGGCAGCTTGACCGGGGAGCTGTTTTTT
.	.	TRBV2	TRBJ2-1	CASSPDTPPRNEQFF	TGTGCCAGCAGCCCTGACACCCCTCCGAGGAATGAGCAGTTCTTC
.	TRBD1	TRBV5-1	TRBJ2-7	CASRWGTGSNEQYF	TGCGCCAGCAGATGGGGGACAGGGTCGAACGAGCAGTACTTC
.	TRBD2	TRBV9	TRBJ2-1	CASSVSGKNNEQFF	TGTGCCAGCAGCGTTAGCGGGAAAAACAATGAGCAGTTCTTC
once	.	TRBV5-6	TRBJ2-5	CASSPESYYQETQYF	TGTGCCAGCAGCCCGGAGTCCTACTACCAAGAGACCCAGTACTTC
.	.	TRBV27	TRBJ2-1	CASRRDGYNEQFF	TGTGCCAGCAGACGGGATGGTTACAATGAGCAGTTCTTC
.	TRBD1	TRBV6-1	TRBJ2-5	CASSDATGLGETQYF	TGTGCCAGCAGTGACGCGACAGGGCTCGGGGAGACCCAGTACTTC
once	.	TRBV7-9	TRBJ2-4	CASSSRDSRKNIQYF	TGTGCCAGCAGCTCCCGGGATAGTCGCAAAAACATTCAGTACTTC
.	.	TRBV4-2	TRBJ2-7	CASSREARTRPSHEQYF	TGTGCCAGCAGCCGAGAGGCACGGACACGTCCATCCCACGAGCAGTACTTC
.	TRBD2	TRBV7-3	TRBJ2-1	CASSLFGTSGVGEQFF	TGTGCCAGCAGCTTATTCGGGACTAGCGGGGTAGGGGAGCAGTTCTTC
.	TRBD1	TRBV7-2	TRBJ1-1	CASSLATGTNTEAFF	TGTGCCAGCAGCTTAGCGACAGGGACCAACACTGAAGCTTTCTTT
.	.	TRBV13	TRBJ2-7	CASSLKGSYEQYF	TGTGCCAGCAGCTTAAAAGGGTCCTACGAGCAGTACTTC
few	.	TRBV9	TRBJ1-1	CASSVGGSEAFF	TGTGCCAGCAGCGTAGGGGGGTCTGAAGCTTTCTTT
many	TRBD1	TRBV7-2	TRBJ1-2	CASSLGQGNYGYTF	TGTGCCAGCAGCTTGGGACAGGGTAACTATGGCTACACCTTC
.	.	TRBV4-1	TRBJ1-5	CASSQVTMNQPQHF	TGCGCCAGCAGCCAAGTGACAATGAATCAGCCCCAGCATTTT